This T cell receptor beta chain stems from a study of beta chain features in type 1 diabetes (dated by TCRdb to the late 2010s). About the study as a whole: No differences in mean age, gender distribution, total cell number or subset yield were found between patients and healthy donors. Regulatory and stem cell-like memory subsets were isolated from only 8 patients and about eight healthy donors, whereas naive and central memory subsets came from all 30 or so donors. In the study, TCRB repertoires of sorted circulating CD4+ T cell subsets from recently diagnosed type 1 diabetes patients were compared with those of matched healthy donors. A total of about 99,000,000 sorted cells were examined across all samples, and RNA yield correlated strongly with the number of cells per subset.

Each donor gave one peripheral blood draw, averaging about 100 mL, which was collected into heparinised tubes. A BD FACSAria II and a panel including CD45RO, CCR7, CD25, CD127, CD95 and CD27 were used to sort naive, central memory, regulatory and stem cell-like memory CD4+ T cells. Every sorted population had a purity above 95%. Right away, PBMCs were isolated by Lymphoprep density gradient centrifugation and were stained directly, with no culture step. Samples were stained and sorted in pairs, with one healthy donor and one patient per experiment, so that batch effects were minimized. Broader findings and caveats from the paper: Fewer insertions and more nucleotide deletions at VDJ recombination sites were observed in patients with type 1 diabetes, implying thymic rearrangement abnormalities. Because cDNA rather than genomic DNA was sequenced, highly expressing activated cells could have been over-represented, although no difference in activation and CD3 levels was found between groups. Only small numbers of individuals were included in the HLA sub-analyses, which left unresolved whether HLA type had any influence on TCRB rearrangement. Type 1 diabetes patients showed a moderate but significant shortening of TCRB CDR3 length in all four CD4+ subsets. Naive, central memory and regulatory TCRB repertoires appeared more similar among patients than among healthy donors. Shorter templates might have been favored by PCR, but patient and control samples were amplified and corrected together, so both groups would have been affected equally by any skew.

The CDR3 runs 14 residues from the cysteine to the phenylalanine. Only CDR3 DNA remains: 42 bases, in frame from the first base. For CDR1 and CDR2, the germline V gene (reference sequence) lists SEHNR and FQNEAQ. The High Capacity cDNA Reverse Transcription Kit was used to reverse transcribe all of the isolated RNA, meaning that expressed TCRB transcripts were what got sequenced. Naive, central memory and regulatory T cell samples underwent deep immunoSEQ sequencing, averaging around 4 million total reads per sample. Sorted cells were lysed in RLT buffer, and RNA was extracted using DNase-treated RNeasy Micro or Mini kits according to cell number. Each cell subset was processed separately to prevent cross-contamination, with patient and healthy donor samples processed together. The immunoSEQ multiplex PCR was used to amplify TCRB sequences from cDNA, generating 87-bp fragments that spanned the CDR3 region. The amplicons were sequenced using the Illumina HiSeq platform. The authors' pipeline ran thus. PCR bias was corrected computationally using synthetic template baselines, and reads within Hamming distance 2 were collapsed, with unmergeable singletons discarded. Reads were aligned against IMGT so that V, D and J genes, CDR3 length and insertions or deletions at six rearrangement sites could be assigned. Within each subset, clonotype counts were normalized to sorted cell number, after which true diversity and Gini coefficients were computed with the tcR R package. Repertoire sharing was quantified using the overlap coefficient calculated on TCRB nucleotide sequences. The table was pulled from immuneACCESS by TCRdb, which kept in-frame rearrangements only. Such tables lose some clones; where checked, under half of the loss comes from unresolved V genes, and the rest has no known cause. V and J calls and clone size are copied from that table; D and trimming were computed from the DNA. The sample table holds around 200,000 clones, of which about 13% were seen once. Around 0.63% of the sample rests with the top ten.

This clone was seen a few times. Its antigen remains unidentified. No clone much larger than this one lies a single base away; base qualities are absent. The chain is encoded by TRBV7-9 joined to TRBJ2-5, and TRBD2 matches 7 of the central bases. The assigned J gene may be wrong: the sequence end matches TRBJ2-7 better. The sequence came from a woman aged 18-29 years in good health. Sequenced material: central memory CD4+ T cells from blood. This receptor has the CDR3 CASSLGLAVSEQYF. In nucleotides, the sequence is TGTGCCAGCAGCTTGGGGCTAGCGGTGTCCGAGCAGTACTTC.